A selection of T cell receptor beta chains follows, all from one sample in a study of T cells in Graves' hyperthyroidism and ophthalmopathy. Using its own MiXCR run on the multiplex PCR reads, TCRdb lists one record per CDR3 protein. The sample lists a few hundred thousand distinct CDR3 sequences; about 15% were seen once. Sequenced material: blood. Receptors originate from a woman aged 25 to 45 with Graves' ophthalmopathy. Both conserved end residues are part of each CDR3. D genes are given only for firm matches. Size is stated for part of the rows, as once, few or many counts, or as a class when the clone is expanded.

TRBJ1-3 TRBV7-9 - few TGTGCCAGCAGCTCACCACAGGGAAACACCATATATTTT CASSSPQGNTIYF
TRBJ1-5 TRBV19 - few TGTGCCAGTAGTGGGCCAACAGGGCTACTTCAGCCCCAGCATTTT CASSGPTGLLQPQHF
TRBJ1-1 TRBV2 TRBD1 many TGTGCCAGCAGACCGGCTACAGGGGGCTACACTGAAGCTTTCTTT CASRPATGGYTEAFF
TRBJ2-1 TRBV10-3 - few TGTGCCATCAACGGAGTCTCTAGGGGGGCCAGAAATGAGCAGTTCTTC CAINGVSRGARNEQFF
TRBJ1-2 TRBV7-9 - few TGTGCCAGCAGTTTCCATTTAGGAGGGTTTATAGGCTACACCTTC CASSFHLGGFIGYTF
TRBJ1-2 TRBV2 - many TGTGCCAGCAGTGGGTGGGGGGGGTATGGCTACACCTTC CASSGWGGYGYTF
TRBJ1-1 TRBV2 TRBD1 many TGTGCCAGCAGGCGACGGACAGGGGGCGATTTTGACACTGAAGCTTTCTTT CASRRRTGGDFDTEAFF
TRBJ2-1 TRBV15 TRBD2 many TGTGCCACCAGCAGAGGGACTAGCGGGGGCAATGAGCAGTTCTTC CATSRGTSGGNEQFF
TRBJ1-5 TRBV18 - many TGTGCCAGCTCACGGGGTCCCATGAGGCCCCAGCATTTT CASSRGPMRPQHF
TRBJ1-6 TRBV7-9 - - TGTGCCAGCAGCTCGCCTGGGGGGGCCGGTTCACCCCTCCACTTT CASSSPGGAGSPLHF
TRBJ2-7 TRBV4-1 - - TGCGCCAGCAGCCAAGTCGGCAGGGGCTACGAGCAGTACTTC CASSQVGRGYEQYF
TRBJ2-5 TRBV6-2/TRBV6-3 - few TGTGCCAGCAGTTACTCGTTGGCCCTCGGACGAGTCCAAGAGACCCAGTACTTC CASSYSLALGRVQETQYF
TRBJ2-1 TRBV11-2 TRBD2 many TGTGCCAGCAGTCCGGGACCGAGACTAGCGACCAATGAGCAGTTCTTC CASSPGPRLATNEQFF
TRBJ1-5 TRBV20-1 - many TGCAGTGCCGGGGGAGGGATCAATCAGCCCCAGCATTTT CSAGGGINQPQHF
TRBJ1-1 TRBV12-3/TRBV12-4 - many TGTGCCAGCAGTGACCCAGGGAGGGATACTGAAGCTTTCTTT CASSDPGRDTEAFF
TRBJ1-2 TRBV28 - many TGTGCCAGCAGTGCCGACAGCTATGGCTACACCTTC CASSADSYGYTF
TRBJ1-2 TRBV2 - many TGTGCCAGCAGGGGGGGGGCTGGTAACTATGGCTACACCTTC CASRGGAGNYGYTF
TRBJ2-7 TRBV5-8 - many TGTGCCAGCAGCTCAGCTCGACAGGCCCGACTCCACGAGCAGTACTTC CASSSARQARLHEQYF
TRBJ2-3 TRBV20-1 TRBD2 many TGCAGTGCTAGGGGACTAACCAGCACAGATACGCAGTATTTT CSARGLTSTDTQYF
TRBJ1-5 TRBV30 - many TGTGCCTGGGGGGGACAACCCAATCAGCCCCAGCATTTT CAWGGQPNQPQHF
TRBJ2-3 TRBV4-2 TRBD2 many TGTGCCAGCAGCCAAGAAGTAAGCGGGGGGGCCGGTTTGACAGATACGCAGTATTTT CASSQEVSGGAGLTDTQYF
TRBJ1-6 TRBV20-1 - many TGCAGTGCTAGAGATGCGCAGGGTCTGGGCTCCTATAATTCACCCCTCCACTTT CSARDAQGLGSYNSPLHF
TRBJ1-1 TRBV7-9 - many TGTGCCAGCAGCTTAACCCGGGGGCGTAAGGGGAACACTGAAGCTTTCTTT CASSLTRGRKGNTEAFF
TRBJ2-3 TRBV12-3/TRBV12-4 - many TGTGCCAGCATCGAGGGGTCAAGCACAGATACGCAGTATTTT CASIEGSSTDTQYF
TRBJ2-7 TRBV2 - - TGTGCCAGCAGTGTCGGGAGCTCTACAGGACTCTCCTTC CASSVGSSTGLSF
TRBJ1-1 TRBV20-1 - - TGCAGTGCTAGCCTCAGGGAGGATGCTTTCTTT CSASLREDAFF
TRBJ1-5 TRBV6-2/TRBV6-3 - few TGTGCCAGCAGTGCCTACGGGACCTACAATCAGCCCCAGCATTTT CASSAYGTYNQPQHF
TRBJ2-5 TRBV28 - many TGTGCCAGCAGTTTATGGGGGGGTTCAGAGACCCAGTACTTC CASSLWGGSETQYF
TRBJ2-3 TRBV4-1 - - TGCGCCAGCAGCCACCGAATAGCGCCTAGCACAGATACGCAGTATTTT CASSHRIAPSTDTQYF
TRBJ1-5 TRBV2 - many TGTGCCAGCCACCTGGACAATAGGGCAAATCAGCCCCAGCATTTT CASHLDNRANQPQHF
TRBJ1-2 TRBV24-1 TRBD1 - TGTGCCACCAGTGATCGACAGGGGGCTGCCTATGGCTACACCTTC CATSDRQGAAYGYTF
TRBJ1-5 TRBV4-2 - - TGTGCCAGCAGCCAAGATCCCGGACAGAGCAATCAGCCCCAGCATTTT CASSQDPGQSNQPQHF
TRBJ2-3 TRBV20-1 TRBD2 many TGCAGTGCTAGGGGCGGGGGAGCCACAGATACGCAGTATTTT CSARGGGATDTQYF
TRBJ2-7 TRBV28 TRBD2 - TGTGCCAGCAGTTTACTTGCGGGGGCCTACGAGCAGTACTTC CASSLLAGAYEQYF
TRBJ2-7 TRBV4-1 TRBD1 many TGCGCCAGCAGCCAGCGGGCCGGACAGGGCCCACCCTACGAGCAGTACTTC CASSQRAGQGPPYEQYF
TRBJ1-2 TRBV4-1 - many TGCGCCAGCAGCCAAGATAGACGGGCTGGCTACACCTTC CASSQDRRAGYTF
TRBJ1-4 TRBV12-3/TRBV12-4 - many TGTGCCAGCAGTGTCTCAGGGAATGAAAAACTGTTTTTT CASSVSGNEKLFF
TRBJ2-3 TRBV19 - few TGTGCCAGTAGTAGCAAAGACAGGCCCACAGATACGCAGTATTTT CASSSKDRPTDTQYF
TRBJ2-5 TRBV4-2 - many TGTGCCAGCAGCCAAGCGGCGGAGATACAAGAGACCCAGTACTTC CASSQAAEIQETQYF
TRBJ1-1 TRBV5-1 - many TGCGCCAGCAGCTTGGCCCAGACGACTGAAGCTTTCTTT CASSLAQTTEAFF
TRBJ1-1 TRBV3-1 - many TGTGCCAGCAGCCCACGGGCAGCCATGAACACTGAAGCTTTCTTT CASSPRAAMNTEAFF
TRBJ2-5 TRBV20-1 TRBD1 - TGCTCGGGGTTGGGACAGAAGGACGCGCAAGAGACCCAGTACTTC CSGLGQKDAQETQYF
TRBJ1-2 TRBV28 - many TGTGCCAGCAGTTTATTCGGGGGGGACTATGGCTACACCTTC CASSLFGGDYGYTF
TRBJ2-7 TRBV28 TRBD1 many TGTGCCAGCAGGACCATCGGGACAGTTATTTACGAGCAGTACTTC CASRTIGTVIYEQYF
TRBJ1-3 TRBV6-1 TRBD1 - TGTGCCAGCACCCCGCTGGACAGGAGCCCTACTGGAAACACCATATATTTT CASTPLDRSPTGNTIYF
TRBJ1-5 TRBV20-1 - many TGCAGTGCGGGGAGAAAAACTCAGCCCCAGCATTTT CSAGRKTQPQHF
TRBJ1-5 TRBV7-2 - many TGTGCCAGCAGCTTAGTGGGCCCAAATAGCAATCAGCCCCAGCATTTT CASSLVGPNSNQPQHF
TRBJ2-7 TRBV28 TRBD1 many TGTGCCAGCAGTCTGAGGGGGCACGAGCAGTACTTC CASSLRGHEQYF